This is a list of T cell receptor beta chains from one sample in a study of beta chain features in type 1 diabetes. Measured with immunoSEQ multiplex PCR; TCRdb has only the in-frame clones, and not every one. The sample lists about 360,000 clones; about 12% were seen once. Sequencing was performed on naive CD4+ T cells from blood. Receptors originate from a young man in good health. CDR3s include the opening cysteine and the closing phenylalanine or tryptophan. D genes are given only for firm matches. Not every row has a clone size; where given, it reads once, few, many or a size class.

v_gene,d_gene,j_gene,abundance,CDR3nt,CDR3aa
TRBV5-4,TRBD1,TRBJ1-2,-,TGTGCCAGCAGCGACAGGGCTGGATATGGCTACACCTTC,CASSDRAGYGYTF
TRBV4-3,-,TRBJ2-1,-,TGCGCCAGCAGCCAAGGAAAGACGAACAGCTCCTACAATGAGCAGTTCTTC,CASSQGKTNSSYNEQFF
TRBV5-1,TRBD2,TRBJ2-5,few,TGCGCCAGCAGCTTGGCTCCGGTTAGCGGGAGGGAGACCCAGTACTTC,CASSLAPVSGRETQYF
TRBV4-3,-,TRBJ1-2,few,TGCGCCAGCAGCCAAGATTGGCAGGCGGGGGACTATGGCTACACCTTC,CASSQDWQAGDYGYTF
TRBV11-2,TRBD1,TRBJ2-3,few,TGTGCCAGCAGCTCGACAGGGCGGGGCACAGATACGCAGTATTTT,CASSSTGRGTDTQYF
TRBV6-5,TRBD1,TRBJ2-1,few,TGTGCCAGCAGTTCTGGATTGGACAGGGCCTACAATGAGCAGTTCTTC,CASSSGLDRAYNEQFF
TRBV28,-,TRBJ2-2,-,TGTGCCAGCAGTTGGGCTAGCACGAACACCGGGGAGCTGTTTTTT,CASSWASTNTGELFF
TRBV19,-,TRBJ1-2,-,TGTGCCACCCGGCGGGGGGCTAACTATGGCTACACCTTC,CATRRGANYGYTF
TRBV6-6,-,TRBJ2-3,-,TGTGCCAGCAGTTACGGGGCTAGTCCAGATACGCAGTATTTT,CASSYGASPDTQYF
TRBV7-2,-,TRBJ1-4,-,TGTGCCAGCACCAATGGGGCCTGGGGTGAAAAACTGTTTTTT,CASTNGAWGEKLFF
TRBV6-6,-,TRBJ2-7,-,TGTGCCAGCAGCCCGGAGAGGTCAGCCGCCAACGAGCAGTACTTC,CASSPERSAANEQYF
TRBV28,TRBD1,TRBJ2-7,-,TGTGCCAGCAGTCGCGGGACAGGCTCACCGGGGTACTTC,CASSRGTGSPGYF
TRBV27,-,TRBJ2-6,many,TGTGCCAGCAGTAGGAGGACTGGGGCCAACGTCCTGACTTTC,CASSRRTGANVLTF
TRBV19,TRBD1,TRBJ1-2,-,TGTGCCAGTAGTATACAGGGACAGGCGAACTATGGCTACACCTTC,CASSIQGQANYGYTF
TRBV5-1,TRBD1,TRBJ1-2,-,TGCGCCAGCAGCTTGGGGGACAGGGATGGCTACACCTTC,CASSLGDRDGYTF
TRBV27,TRBD1,TRBJ1-1,few,TGTGCCAGCAGGCCGGGGACAGGGCCAGCTTTCTTT,CASRPGTGPAFF
TRBV4-2,TRBD1,TRBJ1-2,few,TGTGCCAGCAGACGACAGGGTGGGTATGGCTACACCTTC,CASRRQGGYGYTF
TRBV4-1,TRBD2,TRBJ2-1,-,TGCGCCAGCAGCCAATCCTCCGGGACTAGCGGTTACAATGAGCAGTTCTTC,CASSQSSGTSGYNEQFF
TRBV7-2,-,TRBJ2-7,few,TGTGCCAGCAGCCCCCGACTCTTTTCCTACGAGCAGTACTTC,CASSPRLFSYEQYF
TRBV30,TRBD2,TRBJ2-3,few,TGTGCCTGGAGTGGTAGTAGCGGGGTTAGAGATACGCAGTATTTT,CAWSGSSGVRDTQYF
TRBV5-4,-,TRBJ1-1,-,TGTGCCAGCAGCCGAAACTTACAGGGTCAAGCTTTCTTT,CASSRNLQGQAFF
TRBV28,-,TRBJ2-7,-,TGTGCCAGCAGGAACATGGACGAGCAGTACTTC,CASRNMDEQYF
TRBV28,-,TRBJ1-4,few,TGTGCCAGCAGTTTAGTATATAATGAAAAACTGTTTTTT,CASSLVYNEKLFF
TRBV15,-,TRBJ2-5,-,TGTGCCACCAGCAGCCTGGGGGGTAGCGAGGAGACCCAGTACTTC,CATSSLGGSEETQYF
TRBV9,-,TRBJ1-2,few,TGTGCCAGCAGCGTAGTGGGGGGTCCTAACTATGGCTACACCTTC,CASSVVGGPNYGYTF
TRBV10-3,TRBD1,TRBJ1-5,few,TGTGCCATCAGTGAGTCTGGGACAGGGAGCGACAATCAGCCCCAGCATTTT,CAISESGTGSDNQPQHF
TRBV28,TRBD1,TRBJ1-5,-,TGTGCCAGCATAACGACAGGGTATAGCAATCAGCCCCAGCATTTT,CASITTGYSNQPQHF
TRBV19,-,TRBJ2-3,few,TGTGCCAGTAGTGGAGGAGCAGGGGGCACAGATACGCAGTATTTT,CASSGGAGGTDTQYF
TRBV18,TRBD2,TRBJ2-7,-,TGTGCCAGCTCACCAACTGGGGTAGCGGGACTCTACGAGCAGTACTTC,CASSPTGVAGLYEQYF
TRBV27,TRBD1,TRBJ2-7,few,TGTGCCAGCAGGGACAGGGGGACCTACGAGCAGTACTTC,CASRDRGTYEQYF
TRBV7-2,TRBD1,TRBJ2-3,few,TGTGCCAGCAGCTTAGTGGCCGGGACAGGGGGTGGAGATACGCAGTATTTT,CASSLVAGTGGGDTQYF
TRBV2,TRBD1,TRBJ2-2,-,TGTGCCAGCCGGACAGGGCTCACCGGGGAGCTGTTTTTT,CASRTGLTGELFF
TRBV11-2,-,TRBJ2-1,-,TGTGCCAGCAGCTCAACAGGGAGCTCCTACAATGAGCAGTTCTTC,CASSSTGSSYNEQFF
TRBV7-9,TRBD1,TRBJ2-1,-,TGTGCCAGCAGCCGGGGGACAGGGGGCTTCCATGAGCAGTTCTTC,CASSRGTGGFHEQFF
TRBV30,TRBD2,TRBJ2-1,few,TGTGCCTGGGAAGCGGGAGGGGGTCCCAATGAGCAGTTCTTC,CAWEAGGGPNEQFF
TRBV4-2,-,TRBJ1-6,few,TGTGCCAGCAGCCAAGAAGGACAGAGGAATTCACCCCTCCACTTT,CASSQEGQRNSPLHF
TRBV25-1,-,TRBJ2-7,-,TGTGCCAGCAGTCTCACGCTAAGGGGGGAGCAGTACTTC,CASSLTLRGEQYF
TRBV9,TRBD1,TRBJ2-5,few,TGTGCCAGCACCCTCGGGACAGGGGAAGAGACCCAGTACTTC,CASTLGTGEETQYF
TRBV29-1,-,TRBJ2-7,few,TGCAGCGTTGACGTGGGCTCCTCCTACGAGCAGTACTTC,CSVDVGSSYEQYF
TRBV5-1,-,TRBJ2-5,-,TGCGCCAGCAGTCAGGGGCAAGAGACCCAGTACTTC,CASSQGQETQYF
TRBV23-1,TRBD2,TRBJ2-5,many,TGCGCCAGCGGGCACGGGACTAGCGGGAGTCAAGAGACCCAGTACTTC,CASGHGTSGSQETQYF
TRBV7-2,-,TRBJ2-2,-,TGTGCCAGCAGCGCTTCGACAATAAGCACCGGGGAGCTGTTTTTT,CASSASTISTGELFF
TRBV7-2,TRBD2,TRBJ2-7,few,TGTGCCAGCAGCTTAGTACTAGCGGGGGAATACGAGCAGTACTTC,CASSLVLAGEYEQYF
TRBV19,-,TRBJ2-7,few,TGTGCCAGTACCACTCGAGGAGGGCAGGGGGCCTACGAGCAGTACTTC,CASTTRGGQGAYEQYF
TRBV6-5,TRBD1,TRBJ1-1,-,TGTGCCAGCAGTTACGGCGACAGGGAGTATGCTTTCTTT,CASSYGDREYAFF
TRBV5-1,TRBD1,TRBJ2-3,few,TGCGCCAGCAGCCCATCGGACAGGGCCACAGATACGCAGTATTTT,CASSPSDRATDTQYF
TRBV5-1,TRBD1,TRBJ2-7,-,TGCGCCAGCAGCTTATTTCAGGGGGCCGGACTCGAGCAGTACTTC,CASSLFQGAGLEQYF
TRBV5-5,-,TRBJ1-2,-,TGTGCCAGCAGCTTGGACATAAACTATGGCTACACCTTC,CASSLDINYGYTF
TRBV30,-,TRBJ1-1,few,TGTGCCTGCGATCAGGTGATGAACACTGAAGCTTTCTTT,CACDQVMNTEAFF
TRBV5-4,TRBD1,TRBJ2-7,-,TGTGCCAGCAGCCCCGGACAGGGCTCCTACGAGCAGTACTTC,CASSPGQGSYEQYF
TRBV28,-,TRBJ1-5,few,TGTGCCAGCAGATTGAGACAGTTTCAGAATCAGCCCCAGCATTTT,CASRLRQFQNQPQHF
TRBV5-6,-,TRBJ2-7,-,TGTGCCAGCAGCTTGGACTGGAGCTCCTACGAGCAGTACTTC,CASSLDWSSYEQYF
TRBV5-6,TRBD2,TRBJ2-1,-,TGTGCCAGCAGCCAAACGAGGACTAGCAGATACAATGAGCAGTTCTTC,CASSQTRTSRYNEQFF
TRBV11-2,-,TRBJ1-6,-,TGTGCCAGCAGCTTAGGTCAGGGGATTGATTCACCCCTCCACTTT,CASSLGQGIDSPLHF
TRBV7-2,TRBD2,TRBJ2-7,few,TGTGCCAGCAGCTTAACACTTAGGTTAGCGGGAGGGCAATACGAGCAGTACTTC,CASSLTLRLAGGQYEQYF
TRBV7-9,-,TRBJ2-3,few,TGTGCCAGCAGCTCCCGCGCGGGGATCCATAGCACAGATACGCAGTATTTT,CASSSRAGIHSTDTQYF
TRBV15,TRBD2,TRBJ2-5,-,TGTGCCACCAGACCCGGGGTAGCGGGGGCTCAAGAGACCCAGTACTTC,CATRPGVAGAQETQYF